This T cell receptor (beta chain) was obtained from a study of post-analysis software for immune sequencing data. Study-wide findings and caveats: Comparison of patients with controls showed about 5 TRBV segments more frequent in patients, TRBV5-6, TRBV5-1 and TRBV20-1 among them.

The TCR beta cDNA libraries contained unique molecular identifiers. TCRdb reprocessed the PCR reads via MiXCR and lists one record per CDR3 protein. The sample lists some 800,000 distinct CDR3 sequences; around 45% were seen once. Only one count was recorded for this clonotype. The antigen is unknown. CDR1 and CDR2 (germline): SGHTA, FQGNSA. V dropped 2 bases and J dropped 5 bases, with 18 bases sitting between them. The CDR3 has 16 amino acids. The sample comprised blood. The chain carries TRBV7-2 and TRBJ2-5, with D tentatively TRBD2 (6 bases). This sequence originates from a girl between 10 and 17 years old with multiple sclerosis. The CDR3 bases are TGTGCCAGCAGCTTAAAGCTAGCAGGGACTCGGGAGACCCAGTACTTC. This codes for CASSLKLAGTRETQYF.